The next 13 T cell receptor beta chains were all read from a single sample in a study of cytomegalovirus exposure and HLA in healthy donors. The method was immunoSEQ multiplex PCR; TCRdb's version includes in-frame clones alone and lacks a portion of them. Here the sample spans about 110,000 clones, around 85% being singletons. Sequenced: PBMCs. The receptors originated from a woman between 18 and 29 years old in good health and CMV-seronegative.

Here the CDR3 reads CAWSYSGTGELFF. CDR3 sequence (DNA): TGTGCCTGGAGTTACTCAGGCACCGGGGAGCTGTTTTTT. The chain carries TRBV30 and TRBJ2-2, with D hard to call. CDR1 and CDR2 from the germline V gene are GTSNPN and SVGIG (reference sequence). V shed 2 bases and J shed 4 bases, with 8 bases lying between them. CDR3 length equals 13 residues.

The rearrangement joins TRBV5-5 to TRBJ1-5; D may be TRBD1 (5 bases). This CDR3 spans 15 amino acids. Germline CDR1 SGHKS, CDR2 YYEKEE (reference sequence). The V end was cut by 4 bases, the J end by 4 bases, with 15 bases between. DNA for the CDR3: TGTGCCAGCAGCCCGACGGGGCGGGGGAATCAGCCCCAGCATTTT. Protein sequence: CASSPTGRGNQPQHF.

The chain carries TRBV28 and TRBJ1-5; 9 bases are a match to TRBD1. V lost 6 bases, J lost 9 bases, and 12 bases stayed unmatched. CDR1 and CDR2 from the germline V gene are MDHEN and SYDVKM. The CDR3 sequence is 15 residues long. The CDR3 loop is CASRTVGTGPGPQHF. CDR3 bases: TGTGCCAGCAGGACTGTTGGGACAGGGCCGGGGCCCCAGCATTTT.

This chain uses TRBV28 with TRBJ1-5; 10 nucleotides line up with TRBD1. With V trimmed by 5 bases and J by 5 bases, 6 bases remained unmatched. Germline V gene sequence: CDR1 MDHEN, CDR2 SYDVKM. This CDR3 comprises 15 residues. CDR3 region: CASSHAGTGDQPQHF. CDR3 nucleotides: TGTGCCAGCAGTCACGCCGGGACAGGGGATCAGCCCCAGCATTTT.

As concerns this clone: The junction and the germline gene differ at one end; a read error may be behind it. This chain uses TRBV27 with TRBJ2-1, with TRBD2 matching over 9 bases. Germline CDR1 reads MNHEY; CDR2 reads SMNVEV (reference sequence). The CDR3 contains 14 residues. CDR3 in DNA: TGTGCCAGCACTTTAGCGGGGGCCTACAATGAGCAGTTCTTC. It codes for CASTLAGAYNEQFF.

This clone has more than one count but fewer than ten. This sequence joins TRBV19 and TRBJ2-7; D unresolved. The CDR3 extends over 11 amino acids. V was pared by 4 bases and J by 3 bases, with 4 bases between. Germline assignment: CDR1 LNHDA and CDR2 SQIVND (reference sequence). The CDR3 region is CASSSSYEQYF. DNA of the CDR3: TGTGCCAGTAGTAGCAGCTACGAGCAGTACTTC.

In nucleotides, the CDR3 is TGTGCTAGTGGTTTGGTAGGGCCGGTCGCCGAGGGGGATCCCAAAAACATTCAGTACTTC. This sequence encodes CASGLVGPVAEGDPKNIQYF. This chain connects TRBV12-5 to TRBJ2-4; a weak D match, TRBD1 (6 bases). The germline CDR1 and CDR2 sequences are LGHNT and FRNRAP. This CDR3 spans 20 amino acids. Trimming pared 0 bases from V and 2 bases from J, leaving 23 bases between.

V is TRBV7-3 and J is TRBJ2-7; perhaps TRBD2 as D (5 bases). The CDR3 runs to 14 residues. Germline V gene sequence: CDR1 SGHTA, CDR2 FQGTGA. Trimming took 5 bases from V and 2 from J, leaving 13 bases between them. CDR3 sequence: CASSQPTITYEQYF. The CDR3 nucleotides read TGTGCCAGCAGCCAGCCGACTATAACCTACGAGCAGTACTTC. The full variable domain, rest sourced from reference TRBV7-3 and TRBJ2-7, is GAGVSQTPSNKVTEKGKYVELRCDPISGHTALYWYRQSLGQGPEFLIYFQGTGAADDSGLPNDRFFAVRPEGSVSTLKIQRTERGDSAVYLCASSQPTITYEQYFGPGTRLTVT.

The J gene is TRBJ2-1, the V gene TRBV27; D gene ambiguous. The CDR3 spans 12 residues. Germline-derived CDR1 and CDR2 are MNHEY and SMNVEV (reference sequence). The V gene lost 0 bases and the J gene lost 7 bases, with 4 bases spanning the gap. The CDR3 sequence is CASSLSRNEQFF. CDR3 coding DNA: TGTGCCAGCAGTTTATCGAGGAATGAGCAGTTCTTC.

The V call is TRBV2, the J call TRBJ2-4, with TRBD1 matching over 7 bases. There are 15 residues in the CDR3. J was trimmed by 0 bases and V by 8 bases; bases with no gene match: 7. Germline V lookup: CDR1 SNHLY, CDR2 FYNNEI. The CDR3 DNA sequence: TGTGCCAGCGACAGGGCTTCCCTAGCCAAAAACATTCAGTACTTC. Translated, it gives CASDRASLAKNIQYF.

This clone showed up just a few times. The chain's CDR3 is CASVFWGGTEAFF. The CDR3 DNA is TGTGCCAGCGTCTTTTGGGGCGGCACTGAAGCTTTCTTT. This chain joins TRBV5-6 and TRBJ1-1, with D possibly TRBD1 on 5 matching bases. This CDR3 is 13 amino acids long. Trimming left V 7 bases short and J 4 bases short, with 14 bases between. From germline, CDR1 is SGHDT and CDR2 YYEEEE.

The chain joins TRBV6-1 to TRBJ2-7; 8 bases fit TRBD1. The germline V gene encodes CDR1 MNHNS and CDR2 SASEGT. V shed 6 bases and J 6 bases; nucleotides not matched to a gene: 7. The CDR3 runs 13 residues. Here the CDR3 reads CASSDRGVREQYF. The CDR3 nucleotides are TGTGCCAGCAGCGACAGGGGTGTTCGCGAGCAGTACTTC.

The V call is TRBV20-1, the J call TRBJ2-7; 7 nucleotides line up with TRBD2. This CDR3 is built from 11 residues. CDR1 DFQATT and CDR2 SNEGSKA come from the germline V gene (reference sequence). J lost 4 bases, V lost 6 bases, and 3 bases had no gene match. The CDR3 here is CSAGGVYEQYF. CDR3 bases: TGCAGTGCGGGGGGGGTTTACGAGCAGTACTTC.